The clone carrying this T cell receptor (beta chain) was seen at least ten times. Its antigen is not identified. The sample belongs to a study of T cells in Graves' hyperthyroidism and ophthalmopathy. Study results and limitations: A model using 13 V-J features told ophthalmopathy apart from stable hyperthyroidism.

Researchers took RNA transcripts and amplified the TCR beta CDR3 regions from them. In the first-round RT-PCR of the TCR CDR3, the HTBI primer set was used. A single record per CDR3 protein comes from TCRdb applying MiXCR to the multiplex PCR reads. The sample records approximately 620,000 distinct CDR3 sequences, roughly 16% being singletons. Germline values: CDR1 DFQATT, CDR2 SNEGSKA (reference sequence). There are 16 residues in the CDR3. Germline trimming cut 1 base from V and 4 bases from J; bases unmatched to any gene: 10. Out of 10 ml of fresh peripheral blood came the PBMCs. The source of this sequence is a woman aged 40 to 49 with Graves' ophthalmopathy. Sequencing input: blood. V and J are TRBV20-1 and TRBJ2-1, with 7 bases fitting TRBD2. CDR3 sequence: CSARGTGTTSYNEQFF. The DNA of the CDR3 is TGCAGTGCTAGAGGTACCGGGACTACCTCTTACAATGAGCAGTTCTTC.